The 2 T cell receptor beta chains reported below all come from one sample, sequenced in a study of T cell changes during pregnancy in multiple sclerosis. TCRdb's table, derived via immunoSEQ multiplex PCR, lists solely in-frame clones and lacks some. The data hold 50,000 or so clones, with roughly 92% observed a single time. Sequenced material: peripheral blood, taken in the third trimester of pregnancy. The receptors here all came from a female donor with multiple sclerosis, enrolled in a pregnancy study.

The chain has TRBV5-8 and TRBJ2-4, with TRBD2 matching over 11 bases. From germline, CDR1 is SGHTS and CDR2 YDEGEE. The CDR3 has 16 amino acids. Trimming removed 4 bases from V and 6 bases from J; junction bases left unmatched: 9. CDR3 coding DNA: TGTGCCAGCAGCCCAGTAGCGGGAGGGCCGGGAAACATTCAGTACTTC. This translates into CASSPVAGGPGNIQYF.

The rearrangement links TRBV2 to TRBJ1-1; 7 bases line up with TRBD1. With V trimmed by 5 bases and J by 1 base, 10 bases remained unmatched. CDR1 and CDR2 (germline): SNHLY, FYNNEI. This CDR3 is built from 16 residues. CDR3 in DNA: TGTGCCAGCAGTCAACGAGGGGGACAGACGAACACTGAAGCTTTCTTT. This gives the protein CASSQRGGQTNTEAFF.